In this sample, the clone carrying this T cell receptor (beta chain) turned up many times. The antigen is undetermined. This entry comes from a study of T cells after yellow fever vaccination. Broader study findings: Although most clonotypes did not, a small share appeared in both CD4 and CD8 compartments. Post-booster repertoires contained most primary-vaccination clones again (around 97% CD4, about 90% CD8).

Each CDR3 protein gets one entry after TCRdb re-called the 5' RACE reads with MiXCR. The data hold about 400,000 distinct CDR3 sequences, with around 6.5% observed a single time. Losses at the gene ends were 6 bases for V and 5 bases for J; bases not matched to a gene: 4. This CDR3 is 12 amino acids long. The source of this sequence is a man aged 30-40 years who received the YFV17D yellow fever vaccine. The genes are TRBV12-3 or TRBV12-4 and TRBJ2-7; TRBD2 aligns across 7 bases. The material was PBMCs, obtained 5 days after the yellow fever booster vaccination. The CDR3 DNA follows: TGTGCCAGCAGCCCGACTAGCAACGAGCAGTACTTC. It specifies CASSPTSNEQYF.